One sample yielded the 22 T cell receptor beta chains listed below, sequenced in a study of blood T cell repertoires in COVID-19. Assay used: immunoSEQ multiplex PCR; TCRdb lists only in-frame clones, some missing. This sample has roughly 280,000 clones; 75% to 90% occur once, and the top ten carry approximately 2.5%. The sample was PBMCs or T cells enriched from blood (not recorded which). The receptors shown here come from a woman in her late teens or twenties who had recovered from COVID-19.

The V and J genes are TRBV28 and TRBJ1-1, with D hard to call. The CDR3 runs to 12 residues. CDR1 MDHEN and CDR2 SYDVKM come from the germline V gene. Deletions cut 10 bases from V and 4 bases from J, with 13 bases between. CDR3 amino acids: CATNEAVTEAFF. The CDR3 DNA reads TGTGCCACTAACGAGGCCGTCACTGAAGCTTTCTTT.

In this sample, this clone turned up a few times. The chain combines TRBV10-2 with TRBJ1-5; 7 positions agree with TRBD1. The germline V gene has CDR1 WSHSY and CDR2 SAAADI. The junction had 4 bases not matched to a gene; V was cut back by 3 bases and J by 5 bases. The CDR3 covers 14 residues. The CDR3 here is CASSDVTGYQPQHF. For the CDR3, the DNA is TGCGCCAGCAGTGACGTGACAGGGTATCAGCCCCAGCATTTT.

This chain joins TRBV5-4 and TRBJ1-2, with TRBD1 matching 9 bases. CDR1 SGHNT and CDR2 YYREEE come from the germline V gene (reference sequence). V shed 4 bases and J 5 bases; nucleotides not matched to a gene: 6. The CDR3 is made up of 14 amino acids. This CDR3 is CASSLSGTGYGYTF. DNA for the CDR3: TGTGCCAGCAGCCTTTCCGGGACAGGGTATGGCTACACCTTC. The complete variable domain, with remaining parts taken from reference TRBV5-4 and TRBJ1-2, reads ETGVTQSPTHLIKTRGQQVTLRCSSQSGHNTVSWYQQALGQGPQFIFQYYREEENGRGNFPPRFSGLQFPNYSSELNVNALELDDSALYLCASSLSGTGYGYTFGSGTRLTVV.

The chain joins TRBV14 to TRBJ1-1, with a weak D call TRBD1 (5 bases). CDR1 and CDR2 from the germline V gene are SGHDN and FVKESK. This CDR3 region has 13 residues. V was shortened by 1 base and J by 5 bases, with 8 bases between the two germline ends. Here the CDR3 reads CASSQVGGTEAFF. For the CDR3, the DNA is TGTGCCAGCAGCCAAGTGGGGGGGACTGAAGCTTTCTTT.

The chain carries TRBV27 and TRBJ1-4; 9 positions agree with TRBD1. Germline CDR1 reads MNHEY; CDR2 reads SMNVEV (reference sequence). This CDR3 spans 14 amino acids. V dropped 1 base and J dropped 6; count of bases not matched to a gene: 0. In DNA form, the CDR3 reads TGTGCCAGCAGTTTATGGACAGGGGATGAAAAACTGTTTTTT. It codes for CASSLWTGDEKLFF.

This sequence joins TRBV15 and TRBJ1-5, with 8 bases lining up with TRBD1. The V and J ends lost 5 bases and 7 bases, in that order; junction bases with no gene match: 7. This CDR3 is built from 14 residues. Germline values: CDR1 LNHNV, CDR2 YYDKDF (reference sequence). The chain's CDR3 is CATSEDRAVQPQHF. The DNA for the CDR3 is TGTGCCACCAGCGAGGACAGGGCCGTCCAGCCCCAGCATTTT.

CDR3 coding DNA: TGTGCCAGCGGACACATTAAAGAGACCCAGTACTTC. This sequence encodes CASGHIKETQYF. The rearrangement joins TRBV6-5 to TRBJ2-5, with D perhaps TRBD1 (5 bases). Germline CDR1 MNHEY, CDR2 SVGAGI. The ends were cut back, 8 bases at V and 3 bases at J, with 10 bases in the middle. The CDR3 runs to 12 residues.

This chain joins TRBV11-2 and TRBJ1-4; 7 bases map to TRBD1. The V gene end was trimmed by 5 bases and the J gene end by 3 bases; junction bases not matched to a gene: 6. The germline gives CDR1 SGHAT, CDR2 FQNNGV. This CDR3 is 15 amino acids long. In nucleotides, the CDR3 is TGTGCCAGCAGCCCCCACAGGGGTCCTAATGAAAAACTGTTTTTT. Protein: CASSPHRGPNEKLFF.

This chain links TRBV5-6 with TRBJ2-7; D call uncertain. Germline V gene lookup returns CDR1 SGHDT and CDR2 YYEEEE. The CDR3 covers 17 residues. The ends were cut back, 1 base at V and 4 bases at J, with 21 bases in the middle. The CDR3 here is CASSLKPGPLMGYEQYF. For the CDR3, the DNA is TGTGCCAGCAGCTTGAAACCAGGCCCATTGATGGGTTACGAGCAGTACTTC.

This clone has a single count. This chain joins TRBV5-5 and TRBJ1-5; possible D gene TRBD1, 6 bases. Trimming took 2 bases from V and 5 from J, leaving 14 bases between them. Germline values: CDR1 SGHKS, CDR2 YYEKEE (reference sequence). This CDR3 has 15 amino acids. The CDR3: CASSLEDSFDQPQHF. CDR3 sequence (DNA): TGTGCCAGCAGCTTAGAGGACAGTTTTGATCAGCCCCAGCATTTT.

This chain connects TRBV5-1 to TRBJ2-5; 12 bases fit TRBD2. The CDR3 covers 16 residues. In germline, CDR1 is SGHRS, CDR2 YFSETQ. Unmatched junction bases numbered 7, after V lost 3 bases and J lost 4 bases. The CDR3 DNA reads TGCGCCAGCAGCTCGCTCCTAGCGGGGGGGTTAGAGACCCAGTACTTC. Translated: CASSSLLAGGLETQYF. Full variable domain (missing parts from reference TRBV5-1 and TRBJ2-5): KAGVTQTPRYLIKTRGQQVTLSCSPISGHRSVSWYQQTPGQGLQFLFEYFSETQRNKGNFPGRFSGRQFSNSRSEMNVSTLELGDSALYLCASSSLLAGGLETQYFGPGTRLLVL.

The chain carries TRBV9 and TRBJ2-5, with TRBD2 matching over 14 bases. Trimming at V came to 2 bases and at J to 0 bases, leaving 6 bases not matched to a gene. Germline loops: CDR1 SGDLS, CDR2 YYNGEE. The CDR3 loop spans 18 amino acids. The CDR3 DNA follows: TGTGCCAGCAGCGTGGGACTAGCGGGGGCCGTGTACCAAGAGACCCAGTACTTC. Protein: CASSVGLAGAVYQETQYF.

In the case of this clone: Sequence at one end of the junction differs from germline and may be a read error. The chain uses TRBV20-1 and TRBJ1-1; TRBD1 might be the D (5 bases). The CDR3 has 8 amino acids. The germline gives CDR1 DFQATT, CDR2 SNEGSKA (reference sequence). CDR3 region: CSAPGPGF. DNA of the CDR3: TGCAGTGCTCCAGGGCCCGGATTT.

This chain links TRBV28 with TRBJ1-2, with D uncertain. The germline CDR1 and CDR2 sequences are MDHEN and SYDVKM. The CDR3 covers 14 residues. V was shortened by 2 bases and J by 8 bases, with 15 bases between the two germline ends. This CDR3 is CASSLNFEALGYTF. The CDR3 bases are TGTGCCAGCAGTTTAAACTTCGAGGCGTTGGGCTACACCTTC.

The gene calls are TRBV3-1 (or the pseudogene TRBV3-2) and TRBJ1-2, with 7 bases aligning to TRBD1. Germline V gene sequence: CDR1 LGHDT, CDR2 YNNKEL (reference sequence). V dropped 2 bases and J dropped 7; count of bases not matched to a gene: 7. The CDR3 length is 14 residues. CDR3 bases: TGTGCCAGCAGCCAATTGGAGGGGGCAGGTGGCTACACCTTC. This gives the protein CASSQLEGAGGYTF.

This chain uses TRBV5-6 with TRBJ1-5; the D gene is possibly TRBD1 (6 bases). V was clipped by 5 bases and J by 7 bases, with 13 bases between them. This CDR3 region has 13 residues. The germline V gene has CDR1 SGHDT and CDR2 YYEEEE. This CDR3 reads CASSGGARQPQHF. The DNA for the CDR3 is TGTGCCAGCAGTGGGGGGGCACGGCAGCCCCAGCATTTT.

J is TRBJ2-7 and V is TRBV19, with a weak D call TRBD1 (5 bases). Germline V gene sequence: CDR1 LNHDA, CDR2 SQIVND (reference sequence). The CDR3 length is 15 residues. Trimming stripped 3 bases from V and 2 bases from J, with 14 bases between. In nucleotides, the CDR3 is TGTGCCAGTAGTATTACAGGTACGGCCCCCTACGAGCAGTACTTC. Translation gives CASSITGTAPYEQYF.

This clone has a single count. V and J are TRBV18 and TRBJ2-1; 8 bases match TRBD2. There are 13 residues in the CDR3. The J segment lost 12 bases and the V segment lost 3 bases, leaving 7 bases of the junction unmatched. The germline gives CDR1 KGHSH, CDR2 LQKENI. The chain's CDR3 is CASSPRGGNTQFF. The DNA for the CDR3 is TGTGCCAGCTCACCCCGCGGGGGGAATACGCAGTTCTTC.

This chain uses TRBV29-1 with TRBJ1-2; no reliable D call. V lost 6 bases to trimming and J lost 8 bases, with 13 bases between them. CDR3 size: 11 residues. CDR1 SQVTM and CDR2 ANQGSEA come from the germline V gene. DNA for the CDR3: TGCAGCGTAGGGAGGTTGGAGGGCTACACCTTC. It encodes CSVGRLEGYTF.

The gene calls are TRBV5-1 and TRBJ1-4; the D gene is possibly TRBD1 (6 bases). Trimming took 4 bases from V and 0 from J, leaving 16 bases between them. The CDR3 is 17 residues long. In germline, CDR1 is SGHRS, CDR2 YFSETQ. The CDR3 sequence: CASSLGRGAATNEKLFF. The CDR3 DNA follows: TGCGCCAGCAGCCTGGGCCGGGGGGCTGCAACTAATGAAAAACTGTTTTTT.

This clone was found once. This rearrangement joins TRBV5-6 to TRBJ1-5; TRBD1 matches at 8 bases. With V trimmed by 4 bases and J by 2 bases, 5 bases remained unmatched. The CDR3 spans 15 residues. Looked up from germline, CDR1 is SGHDT and CDR2 is YYEEEE. CDR3: CASSISGGGNQPQHF. The CDR3 coding sequence is TGTGCCAGCAGCATCTCAGGGGGCGGCAATCAGCCCCAGCATTTT.

The CDR3 is CSVRRQGYYEQYF. CDR3 in DNA: TGCAGCGTCCGGAGACAGGGATATTACGAGCAGTACTTC. The genes are TRBV29-1 and TRBJ2-7; 7 bases map to TRBD1. V was clipped by 6 bases and J by 4 bases; unmatched bases: 9. This CDR3 has 13 residues. Germline V gives CDR1 SQVTM, CDR2 ANQGSEA.